These 17 T cell receptor beta chains share one sample of origin, sequenced in a study of CD8 T cells in Susac syndrome. It was with random hexamers that 0.5 to 1 ug RNA was reverse transcribed. TCRdb passed the immunoSEQ multiplex PCR reads through MiXCR, listing each CDR3 protein once. The sample shows approximately 130,000 distinct CDR3 sequences, about 90% of them seen only once. Specimen: CD8+ T cells from PBMCs. The receptors here all came from a human donor with multiple sclerosis.

The chain employs TRBV28 and TRBJ2-7; 10 bases fit TRBD1. Unmatched junction bases numbered 5, after V lost 3 bases and J lost 6 bases. This CDR3 comprises 14 residues. The V gene's germline CDR1 is MDHEN and CDR2 SYDVKM. The CDR3 DNA reads TGTGCCAGCAGTTTCGGGACAGGGGTTGTCGAGCAGTACTTC. Its translation: CASSFGTGVVEQYF.

This chain uses TRBV5-6 with TRBJ1-1, with D unresolved. This CDR3 has 15 residues. Trimming stripped 1 base from V and 6 bases from J, with 16 bases between. CDR1 and CDR2 (germline): SGHDT, YYEEEE. The CDR3 is CASSLREGLPSEAFF. The DNA for the CDR3 is TGTGCCAGCAGCTTGAGGGAGGGCTTACCTTCTGAAGCTTTCTTT.

This clonotype appeared a few times. The V and J genes are TRBV28 and TRBJ2-5; D call uncertain. This CDR3 has 10 amino acids. Germline CDR1 is MDHEN and CDR2 is SYDVKM. Trimming pared 3 bases from V and 5 bases from J, leaving 1 base between. The CDR3 is CASSLETQYF. The CDR3 nucleotides are TGTGCCAGCAGTTTGGAGACCCAGTACTTC. The full variable domain, its missing parts supplied by reference TRBV28 and TRBJ2-5, is DVKVTQSSRYLVKRTGEKVFLECVQDMDHENMFWYRQDPGLGLRLIYFSYDVKMKEKGDIPEGYSVSREKKERFSLILESASTNQTSMYLCASSLETQYFGPGTRLLVL.

The chain couples TRBV19 to TRBJ1-5; D ambiguous. With 4 bases removed from V and 4 bases from J, the gap between germline ends came to 8 bases. CDR3 length: 13 residues. CDR1 LNHDA and CDR2 SQIVND come from the germline V gene (reference sequence). The CDR3 loop reads CASSKDVNQPQHF. The CDR3 DNA is TGTGCCAGTAGTAAGGACGTTAATCAGCCCCAGCATTTT.

This chain connects TRBV19 to TRBJ1-1; 9 positions agree with TRBD1. The V segment lost 3 bases and the J segment 4 bases; nucleotides outside the gene matches: 3. This CDR3 region has 14 residues. Germline V gives CDR1 LNHDA, CDR2 SQIVND (reference sequence). This chain's CDR3 is CASSMGQGLTEAFF. In nucleotides, the CDR3 is TGTGCCAGTAGTATGGGACAGGGACTCACTGAAGCTTTCTTT.

The chain couples TRBV7-9 to TRBJ2-1; a weak D match, TRBD2 (5 bases). Germline CDR1 and CDR2: SEHNR and FQNEAQ (reference sequence). The CDR3 length is 13 residues. Trimming took 5 bases from V and 9 from J, leaving 14 bases between them. CDR3 coding DNA: TGTGCCAGCAGCCCCCGGGCGGGTGTTGAGCAGTTCTTC. Translated: CASSPRAGVEQFF.

The chain is built from TRBV7-9 and TRBJ1-1; a weak D match, TRBD1 (6 bases). Germline CDR1 and CDR2: SEHNR and FQNEAQ (reference sequence). This CDR3 comprises 13 residues. V was pared by 4 bases and J by 5 bases, with 11 bases between. The CDR3 here is CASSSDRRTEAFF. The CDR3 coding sequence is TGTGCCAGCAGCTCAGACAGGAGGACTGAAGCTTTCTTT.

The chain joins TRBV27 to TRBJ2-7, with TRBD1 identical over 8 bases. Germline V gene sequence: CDR1 MNHEY, CDR2 SMNVEV (reference sequence). CDR3 length: 14 amino acids. With V trimmed by 8 bases and J by 1 base, 7 bases remained unmatched. The CDR3 here is CASGTGTGSYEQYF. The CDR3 DNA reads as TGTGCCAGCGGAACCGGGACAGGATCCTACGAGCAGTACTTC.

The chain recombines TRBV7-3 with TRBJ1-1; 7 bases are shared with TRBD1. Germline CDR1 and CDR2: SGHTA and FQGTGA. The CDR3 consists of 13 residues. The trim removed 6 bases at V and 4 bases at J, leaving 5 bases unmatched. This chain's CDR3 is CASRATGATEAFF. The CDR3 DNA follows: TGTGCCAGCAGGGCAACAGGGGCCACTGAAGCTTTCTTT.

The chain carries TRBV30 and TRBJ2-5; D unresolved. The CDR3 loop spans 15 amino acids. Germline V gene lookup returns CDR1 GTSNPN and CDR2 SVGIG (reference sequence). V lost 4 bases, J lost 1 base, and 16 bases lay in between. The CDR3 region has the DNA TGTGCCTGGACCAAAGGACGTAACAGCCAAGAGACCCAGTACTTC. Protein sequence: CAWTKGRNSQETQYF.

This chain joins TRBV19 and TRBJ1-2; perhaps TRBD1 as D (5 bases). Trimming took 1 base from V and 3 from J, leaving 12 bases between them. The germline V gene has CDR1 LNHDA and CDR2 SQIVND (reference sequence). This CDR3 is 15 amino acids long. CDR3 DNA sequence: TGTGCCAGTAGTATAGCCGGGGGGACGGACTATGGCTACACCTTC. Protein product: CASSIAGGTDYGYTF.

DNA for the CDR3: TGTGCCAGCAGTTCGGGTAGCGGGACAACCGGAGATACGCAGTATTTT. Protein sequence: CASSSGSGTTGDTQYF. The chain is built from TRBV6-6 and TRBJ2-3; TRBD2 aligns across 8 bases. Germline V lookup: CDR1 MNHNY, CDR2 SVGAGI (reference sequence). With V trimmed by 4 bases and J by 5 bases, 11 bases remained unmatched. CDR3 size: 16 residues.

Here the CDR3 DNA reads TGCAGCGTGCCGGGACTAGCGGCAGATGGGCAGTTCTTC. This encodes CSVPGLAADGQFF. This chain connects TRBV29-1 to TRBJ2-1, with 11 positions matching TRBD2. Germline assignment: CDR1 SQVTM and CDR2 ANQGSEA. The J segment lost 12 bases and the V segment lost 6 bases, leaving 10 bases of the junction unmatched. This CDR3 contains 13 residues.

The chain recombines TRBV3-1 with TRBJ2-7; 13 bases agree with TRBD2. The CDR3 runs to 16 residues. J gave up 5 bases and V 1 base, and 5 bases lay outside the gene matches. The germline V gene encodes CDR1 LGHDT and CDR2 YNNKEL (reference sequence). The CDR3 nucleotides are TGTGCCAGCAGCCAAGCCCCCGGGACTAGCGGGAACGAGCAGTACTTC. The encoded protein is CASSQAPGTSGNEQYF.

The V call is TRBV11-2, the J call TRBJ2-3, with D possibly TRBD1 on 5 matching bases. Trimming pared 5 bases from V and 4 bases from J, leaving 34 bases between. Germline V gene lookup returns CDR1 SGHAT and CDR2 FQNNGV. CDR3 size: 21 residues. DNA for the CDR3: TGTGCCAGCAGCCTAAACCACCCTAGGGGCGCGCTCCCCCCAATCGCAGATACGCAGTATTTT. Translated: CASSLNHPRGALPPIADTQYF.

The J gene is TRBJ2-1, the V gene TRBV20-1; 12 bases are a match to TRBD2. The V gene end was trimmed by 1 base and the J gene end by 2 bases; junction bases not matched to a gene: 12. The CDR3 length is 19 residues. From germline, CDR1 is DFQATT and CDR2 SNEGSKA (reference sequence). CDR3 in amino acids: CSARVGFGSSGRAYNEQFF. The CDR3 bases are TGCAGTGCTAGAGTAGGATTCGGATCTAGCGGGAGGGCCTACAATGAGCAGTTCTTC.

The V call is TRBV28, the J call TRBJ2-1, with D possibly matching TRBD1 (6 bases). This CDR3 spans 15 amino acids. V was pared by 4 bases and J by 2 bases, with 12 bases between. The V gene's germline CDR1 is MDHEN and CDR2 SYDVKM. The CDR3 DNA reads TGTGCCAGCAGTTGGAGGACAGAGGCCTACAATGAGCAGTTCTTC. This translates into CASSWRTEAYNEQFF.